This TCR beta chain stems from a study of HIV-infected patients and healthy controls. All unsorted peripheral T cells were captured because whole blood was used without fractionation. This clonotype was picked up many times. Reverse transcription used 500 to 550 ng RNA and constant-region primers for alpha and beta. Using multiplexing indices, alpha and beta chain libraries were generated apart by chain-specific third strand synthesis. TCRdb re-derived calls from the 5' RACE reads in MiXCR, one entry per CDR3 protein. The sample shows 15,000 to 20,000 distinct CDR3 sequences, less than 15% of them seen only once. V dropped 0 bases and J dropped 8 bases, with 7 bases sitting between them. The CDR3 has 12 amino acids. The germline CDR1 and CDR2 sequences are LNHNV and YYDKDF (reference sequence).

The clonotype comes from an adult in good health. Sequenced: blood. V gene TRBV15 combines with J gene TRBJ1-2; unclear D gene. In DNA, the CDR3 is TGTGCCACCAGCAGAGAAGGGCTCGGCTACACCTTC. Translated, it gives CATSREGLGYTF.